The 10 T cell receptor beta chains below were found in one sample sequenced in a study of regulatory T cells in long-lasting Graves disease. Assembly of TCR beta libraries relied on iRepertoire HTBI primers together with Arm-PCR of CDR3 regions. Using its own MiXCR run on the multiplex PCR reads, TCRdb lists one record per CDR3 protein. The sample carries around 340,000 distinct CDR3 sequences, about 20% recorded once. Time point indicated: persistent/refractory GD, antithyroid drugs over 5 years with positive TRAb. PBMCs provided the RNA from which the TCR library was made. Here the sequenced sample was peripheral blood mononuclear cells (PBMCs), taken when the disease was refractory, from a patient treated with antithyroid drugs. The receptors shown here come from a female donor with Graves disease.

At least ten counts were recorded for this clonotype. The chain couples TRBV27 to TRBJ1-2, with D unresolved. V was clipped by 6 bases and J by 4 bases, with 12 bases between them. Per the germline V gene, CDR1 is MNHEY and CDR2 is SMNVEV (reference sequence). The CDR3 spans 13 residues. The CDR3 region has the DNA TGTGCCAGCAGGAGGTCGGGTCCCTATGGCTACACCTTC. Its translation: CASRRSGPYGYTF.

The rearrangement links TRBV4-1 to TRBJ1-1, with D uncertain. This CDR3 comprises 16 residues. V lost 6 bases and J lost 0, with 17 bases in between. Germline V gives CDR1 MGHRA, CDR2 YSYEKL. CDR3 DNA sequence: TGCGCCAGCAGTCCTCGCGTAAAGGCGGTGAACACTGAAGCTTTCTTT. Protein product: CASSPRVKAVNTEAFF.

In its sample, this clonotype was seen many times. The chain is built from TRBV24-1 and TRBJ2-2; 7 nucleotides line up with TRBD1. This CDR3 comprises 15 residues. The V gene end was trimmed by 4 bases and the J gene end by 6 bases; junction bases not matched to a gene: 7. The germline V gene has CDR1 KGHDR and CDR2 SFDVKD. CDR3 residues: CATSDLTGSSGELFF. The CDR3 DNA is TGTGCCACCAGTGACCTGACAGGGTCGTCCGGGGAGCTGTTTTTT.

This chain links TRBV6-2 or TRBV6-3 with TRBJ1-1; TRBD1 matches at 9 bases. The CDR3 has 13 amino acids. The germline CDR1 and CDR2 sequences are MNHEY and SVGEGT. V was clipped by 10 bases and J by 8 bases; unmatched bases: 11. CDR3 bases: TGTGCCATTAAACAGGGGGCAGATGGCGAAGCTTTCTTT. Its protein product is CAIKQGADGEAFF.

This clonotype was found a few times. The CDR3 loop reads CASSPGTRSSYNSPLHF. The CDR3 nucleotides are TGCGCCAGCAGCCCCGGGACACGGAGCTCCTATAATTCACCCCTCCACTTT. The chain recombines TRBV5-1 with TRBJ1-6; a possible D gene is TRBD1 (6 bases). Trimming pared 4 bases from V and 0 bases from J, leaving 14 bases between. CDR3 length: 17 amino acids. The germline gives CDR1 SGHRS, CDR2 YFSETQ.

This clonotype has a handful of counts. The rearrangement uses TRBV7-9 and TRBJ1-1; weak D call: TRBD1 (5 bases). Per germline, CDR1 SEHNR and CDR2 FQNEAQ (reference sequence). V dropped 5 bases and J dropped 1 base, with 17 bases sitting between them. The CDR3 runs to 16 residues. CDR3 in DNA: TGTGCCAGCAGCCCAGAGCCGGGACTTTGGAACACTGAAGCTTTCTTT. This gives the protein CASSPEPGLWNTEAFF. Full variable domain (outside the CDR3, taken from reference TRBV7-9 and TRBJ1-1): DTGVSQNPRHKITKRGQNVTFRCDPISEHNRLYWYRQTLGQGPEFLTYFQNEAQLEKSRLLSDRFSAERPKGSFSTLEIQRTEQGDSAMYLCASSPEPGLWNTEAFFGQGTRLTVV.

This clonotype has at least ten counts. The J gene is TRBJ1-5, the V gene TRBV28; 7 bases match TRBD1. The ends lost 8 bases at V and 2 bases at J; junction bases unmatched: 18. Germline CDR1 MDHEN, CDR2 SYDVKM. This CDR3 spans 18 amino acids. The DNA for the CDR3 is TGTGCCAGCGGGAATCAGGGACAGTCCTTATTCGGCAATCAGCCCCAGCATTTT. This codes for CASGNQGQSLFGNQPQHF.

The rearrangement links TRBV3-1 to TRBJ2-7; D remains ambiguous. In germline, CDR1 is LGHDT, CDR2 YNNKEL (reference sequence). Trimming left V 1 base short and J 2 bases short, with 6 bases between. The CDR3 is 13 residues long. The CDR3 reads CASSQVGAYEQYF. The CDR3 DNA follows: TGTGCCAGCAGCCAAGTCGGTGCCTACGAGCAGTACTTC.

This clonotype has at least ten counts. The V call is TRBV10-3, the J call TRBJ2-7; a weak D match, TRBD1 (5 bases). The CDR3 loop spans 16 amino acids. Trimming removed 2 bases at V and 4 bases at J, with 18 bases between. Looked up from germline, CDR1 is ENHRY and CDR2 is SYGVKD. This CDR3 is CAISETQRRVGYEQYF. CDR3 sequence (DNA): TGTGCCATCAGTGAGACCCAGCGCAGGGTAGGGTACGAGCAGTACTTC.

This clonotype was detected a few times. This chain uses TRBV19 with TRBJ2-7; TRBD1 agrees at 9 bases. After removal of 3 bases from V and 3 bases from J, the junction contained 9 bases not matched to a gene. Germline V lookup: CDR1 LNHDA, CDR2 SQIVND (reference sequence). The CDR3 is 16 residues long. CDR3 loop: CASSMTGTGKIYEQYF. Here the CDR3 DNA reads TGTGCCAGTAGTATGACAGGGACAGGGAAAATCTACGAGCAGTACTTC. Variable domain in full (rest from reference TRBV19 and TRBJ2-7): DGGITQSPKYLFRKEGQNVTLSCEQNLNHDAMYWYRQDPGQGLRLIYYSQIVNDFQKGDIAEGYSVSREKKESFPLTVTSAQKNPTAFYLCASSMTGTGKIYEQYFGPGTRLTVT.